The 8 T cell receptor beta chains below all came from one sample that was sequenced in a study of blood T cell repertoires in COVID-19. The method was immunoSEQ multiplex PCR; TCRdb's version includes in-frame clones alone and lacks a portion of them. In the table there are more than 95,000 clones, over 75% of which are singletons. The sequenced sample consisted of peripheral blood. The receptors were sampled from a woman at least 80 years old with acute or convalescent COVID-19.

The chain combines TRBV18 with TRBJ2-1, with 9 bases matching TRBD1. Unmatched junction bases numbered 8, after V lost 8 bases and J lost 3 bases. The CDR3 length is 15 residues. Germline CDR1 reads KGHSH; CDR2 reads LQKENI. CDR3 amino acids: CASSPRQGGYNEQFF. The CDR3 nucleotides are TGTGCCAGCAGCCCGAGACAGGGGGGCTACAATGAGCAGTTCTTC. The full variable domain, in which reference TRBV18 and TRBJ2-1 provide the parts outside the CDR3, is NAGVMQNPRHLVRRRGQEARLRCSPMKGHSHVYWYRQLPEEGLKFMVYLQKENIIDESGMPKERFSAEFPKEGPSILRIQQVVRGDSAAYFCASSPRQGGYNEQFFGPGTRLTVL.

This clone was observed a handful of times. The gene calls are TRBV4-2 and TRBJ2-2; D remains unclear. Germline loops: CDR1 LGHNA, CDR2 YNFKEQ. The CDR3 spans 15 residues. The V and J ends lost 0 bases and 5 bases respectively, with 10 bases between them. The CDR3 protein is CASSQDYIVTGELFF. The CDR3 DNA is TGTGCCAGCAGCCAAGATTATATAGTGACCGGGGAGCTGTTTTTT.

V is TRBV7-2 and J is TRBJ2-1, with TRBD1 as a possible D gene (6 bases). This CDR3 is 14 amino acids long. Trimming left V 6 bases short and J 3 bases short, with 12 bases between. CDR1 SGHTA and CDR2 FQGNSA come from the germline V gene. Written as DNA, the CDR3 is TGTGCCAGCAGTTGGACAGATCACTACAATGAGCAGTTCTTC. It is translated as CASSWTDHYNEQFF.

J is TRBJ1-5 and V is TRBV19, with TRBD1 matching over 7 bases. Germline trimming cut 11 bases from V and 7 bases from J; bases unmatched to any gene: 17. This CDR3 region has 15 residues. Per the germline V gene, CDR1 is LNHDA and CDR2 is SQIVND (reference sequence). CDR3 sequence: CASGHDRDPQQPQHF. In DNA form, the CDR3 reads TGTGCCTCTGGACACGACAGGGATCCCCAGCAGCCCCAGCATTTT.

The chain has TRBV5-6 and TRBJ2-1, with a weak D call TRBD2 (6 bases). Germline V gene data show CDR1 as SGHDT and CDR2 as YYEEEE. Between the trimmed V and J ends, which lost 0 bases and 2 bases, there was a span of 12 bases. This CDR3 has 16 amino acids. The CDR3 sequence is CASSLDPAGAYNEQFF. Written as DNA, the CDR3 is TGTGCCAGCAGCTTGGATCCAGCGGGTGCCTACAATGAGCAGTTCTTC.

The chain carries TRBV4-1 and TRBJ1-2, with unresolved D. The V end lost 1 base, the J end lost 4 bases, and 10 bases lay between the germline ends. Germline CDR1 reads MGHRA; CDR2 reads YSYEKL. This CDR3 is built from 14 residues. CDR3 bases: TGCGCCAGCAGCCAAGCTGCGGGTTTCTATGGCTACACCTTC. Translating gives CASSQAAGFYGYTF.

The chain recombines TRBV28 with TRBJ2-1, with D perhaps matching TRBD2 (6 bases). This CDR3 contains 14 residues. CDR1 MDHEN and CDR2 SYDVKM come from the germline V gene. V was clipped by 7 bases and J by 0 bases, with 10 bases between them. The chain's CDR3 is CASMRGTSYNEQFF. CDR3 nucleotide sequence: TGTGCCAGCATGCGCGGGACCTCCTACAATGAGCAGTTCTTC.

The CDR3 coding sequence is TGTGCCACGGAAGACAGCCACTATGGCTACACCTTC. It codes for CATEDSHYGYTF. This sequence joins TRBV6-5 and TRBJ1-2, with D tentatively TRBD1 (5 bases). CDR3 length: 12 residues. Trimming removed 10 bases at V and 3 bases at J, with 12 bases between. The germline gives CDR1 MNHEY, CDR2 SVGAGI.